This TCR beta chain comes out of a study of T cell changes during pregnancy in multiple sclerosis. The V gene end was trimmed by 7 bases and the J gene end by 0 bases; junction bases not matched to a gene: 7. The germline V gene has CDR1 MNHEY and CDR2 SMNVEV (reference sequence). The CDR3 is 15 amino acids. Sequencing was performed with immunoSEQ multiplex PCR; in TCRdb, only in-frame clones are kept and a portion is missing. Here the sample spans some 29,000 clones, about nine tenths being singletons. This clone was counted once. Sequencing used CD8+ T cells from peripheral blood mononuclear cells, obtained before pregnancy. V usage is TRBV27 and J usage is TRBJ2-3; 7 positions agree with TRBD2. The receptor was derived from a female donor with multiple sclerosis, enrolled in a pregnancy study. The CDR3 sequence is CASMRLAGSTDTQYF. CDR3 sequence (DNA): TGTGCCAGCATGAGGTTAGCGGGCAGCACAGATACGCAGTATTTT.